This T cell receptor (beta chain) was retrieved from a study of T-cell reconstitution after alpha-beta-depleted transplantation in children. Study-wide findings and caveats: A year had passed since transplant, and T-cell counts and diversity by then came mostly from newly produced T cells. After transplant, high TCRbeta diversity at day 60 in some patients arose from surviving recipient T cells and thymic progenitors.

V was trimmed by 4 bases and J by 2 bases, leaving 9 bases between them. Germline V gene data show CDR1 as SGHRS and CDR2 as YFSETQ. The CDR3 consists of 13 residues. This clonotype was observed many times. The antigen is unknown. Preparing the TCRbeta library involved the use of unique molecular identifiers. MiXCR was run by TCRdb on the PCR reads, yielding one entry per CDR3 protein. In the table there are 400,000 to 450,000 distinct CDR3 sequences, 43% of which are singletons. This specimen was PBMCs, taken before TCRalphabeta/CD19-depleted stem cell transplant. This chain links TRBV5-1 with TRBJ1-1, with D hard to call. This TCR was recovered from a girl under 10 years old with aplastic anemia, due to receive a stem cell transplant. The DNA for the CDR3 is TGCGCCAGCAGCACGGAGGGAAACACTGAAGCTTTCTTT. It translates to CASSTEGNTEAFF.